Shown below are 20 T cell receptor beta chains from a single sample sequenced in a study of regulatory T cells in long-lasting Graves disease (dated by TCRdb to the early 2020s). Libraries were made using multiplex PCR. TCRdb lists the instrument as Illumina HiSeq 4000. iRepertoire HTBI primers and Arm-PCR amplification of CDR3 regions were used to construct TCR beta libraries. TCRdb took the public reads, trimmed them with fastp at Q25, ran MiXCR for clone calling and kept in-frame beta chains. Duplicate CDR3 protein sequences are folded into a single record with the most common DNA and genes. The sample table records approximately 440,000 distinct CDR3 sequences; roughly a quarter of these occur just once. The ten largest clonotypes hold approximately 28% of the sample. The time point label on this specimen signifies: persistent/refractory GD, antithyroid drugs over 5 years with positive TRAb. For both TCR sequencing and RNA sequencing, RNA was extracted from PBMCs using TRIzol.

Sequences were derived from peripheral blood mononuclear cells (PBMCs), sampled when the disease was refractory, from a patient treated with antithyroid drugs. The receptor source for this set is a female donor with Graves disease.

This clonotype occurred many times. This chain uses TRBV28 with TRBJ2-6; 7 positions agree with TRBD1. Germline V gene lookup returns CDR1 MDHEN and CDR2 SYDVKM. The ends lost 7 bases at V and 0 bases at J; junction bases unmatched: 3. The CDR3 sequence is 15 residues long. CDR3: CASNRGLSGANVLTF. CDR3 nucleotide sequence: TGTGCCAGCAACAGGGGTCTCTCTGGGGCCAACGTCCTGACTTTC.

The chain employs TRBV15 and TRBJ2-7; 7 positions agree with TRBD1. Germline CDR1 is LNHNV and CDR2 is YYDKDF (reference sequence). The CDR3 has 15 amino acids. The V and J ends lost 0 bases and 5 bases, in that order; junction bases with no gene match: 7. The CDR3 loop is CATSRDRSRGNEQYF. The CDR3 coding sequence is TGTGCCACCAGCAGAGATAGATCCAGGGGGAACGAGCAGTACTTC.

This clonotype was counted a few times. The rearrangement uses TRBV18 and TRBJ1-4; TRBD1 agrees at 7 bases. The ends lost 5 bases at V and 5 bases at J; junction bases unmatched: 5. This CDR3 region has 14 residues. Germline V gives CDR1 KGHSH, CDR2 LQKENI. CDR3 coding DNA: TGTGCCAGCTCAACGGACAGGTCCAATGAAAAACTGTTTTTT. It specifies CASSTDRSNEKLFF.

The V and J genes are TRBV7-3 and TRBJ1-5; D is ambiguous. Germline CDR1 SGHTA, CDR2 FQGTGA. The CDR3 sequence is 16 residues long. The germline V and J ends were trimmed by 5 bases and 0 bases, with 14 bases remaining between them. The CDR3 spells CASSQNNGVSNQPQHF. The CDR3 region has the DNA TGTGCCAGCAGCCAGAACAATGGGGTTAGCAATCAGCCCCAGCATTTT.

The chain is built from TRBV6-2 or TRBV6-3 and TRBJ2-4; D gene uncertain. This CDR3 comprises 18 residues. Per germline, CDR1 MNHEY and CDR2 SVGEGT. The V end lost 0 bases, the J end lost 0 bases, and 15 bases lay between the germline ends. The CDR3: CASSYSQSLFLAKNIQYF. CDR3 coding DNA: TGTGCCAGCAGTTACTCGCAGTCCCTCTTCCTAGCCAAAAACATTCAGTACTTC.

The V and J genes are TRBV12-3 or TRBV12-4 and TRBJ1-2, with 10 bases lining up with TRBD1. V shed 0 bases and J 3 bases; nucleotides not matched to a gene: 1. The CDR3 runs 15 residues. This CDR3 is CASSLAGTGDYGYTF. For the CDR3, the DNA is TGTGCCAGCAGTTTAGCCGGGACAGGGGACTATGGCTACACCTTC.

The V call is TRBV2, the J call TRBJ2-1; D possibly corresponds to TRBD2 (5 bases). The CDR3 sequence is 18 residues long. Looked up from germline, CDR1 is SNHLY and CDR2 is FYNNEI. V was trimmed by 5 bases and J by 5 bases, leaving 25 bases between them. This CDR3 reads CASSPPNVLATPHNEQFF. The CDR3 nucleotides are TGTGCCAGCAGTCCCCCCAATGTCCTAGCTACACCTCACAATGAGCAGTTCTTC.

The CDR3 coding sequence is TGTGCCGGAGGGACAGACGGGGCCAACGTCCTGACTTTC. Residues: CAGGTDGANVLTF. V gene TRBV7-9 combines with J gene TRBJ2-6, with D maybe TRBD1 (7 bases). The V end lost 11 bases, the J end lost 4 bases, and 12 bases lay between the germline ends. The CDR3 runs to 13 residues. CDR1 is SEHNR, CDR2 FQNEAQ, per germline (reference sequence).

This clonotype was detected only a few times. The V gene is TRBV6-2 or TRBV6-3, the J gene TRBJ2-7, with 7 bases fitting TRBD2. CDR3 length: 13 amino acids. Germline lookup yields CDR1 MNHEY and CDR2 SVGEGT. V dropped 6 bases and J dropped 4; count of bases not matched to a gene: 6. CDR3 in DNA: TGTGCCAGCAGGTCTAGCGGAAAGTACGAGCAGTACTTC. Protein product: CASRSSGKYEQYF.

The rearrangement links TRBV27 to TRBJ1-1, with D tentatively TRBD1 (6 bases). This CDR3 is built from 15 residues. V was pared by 7 bases and J by 3 bases, with 18 bases between. Germline-derived CDR1 and CDR2 are MNHEY and SMNVEV (reference sequence). The CDR3 DNA reads as TGTGCCAGCATAATTTCTTGGGGGCGGGACACTGAAGCTTTCTTT. Its translation: CASIISWGRDTEAFF.

This clonotype occurred a few times. The J gene is TRBJ1-3, the V gene TRBV11-2; D remains ambiguous. Trimming removed 1 base at V and 4 bases at J, with 11 bases between. The CDR3 is 15 amino acids. CDR1 and CDR2 (germline): SGHAT, FQNNGV. CDR3 region: CASSLGGWRGNTIYF. The CDR3 region has the DNA TGTGCCAGCAGCTTAGGAGGCTGGAGAGGAAACACCATATATTTT.

The chain joins TRBV19 to TRBJ1-5; D unresolved. Germline CDR1 is LNHDA and CDR2 is SQIVND (reference sequence). V lost 3 bases and J lost 4, with 10 bases in between. This CDR3 is built from 14 residues. The CDR3 sequence: CASSILHSNQPQHF. DNA for the CDR3: TGTGCCAGTAGTATTTTGCACAGTAATCAGCCCCAGCATTTT.

The rearrangement uses TRBV10-3 and TRBJ2-7, with TRBD1 matching over 9 bases. The CDR3 extends over 14 amino acids. V lost 7 bases and J lost 1; bases outside the gene matches: 5. Germline V gives CDR1 ENHRY, CDR2 SYGVKD. CDR3 region: CAIKETGGSYEQYF. The DNA of the CDR3 is TGTGCCATCAAGGAGACAGGGGGTTCCTACGAGCAGTACTTC.

This clonotype was counted a few times. The V gene is TRBV12-3 or TRBV12-4, the J gene TRBJ2-5; 7 bases match TRBD2. V was clipped by 3 bases and J by 1 base; unmatched bases: 5. The CDR3 covers 15 residues. CDR3 loop: CASSFLGGSQETQYF. The CDR3 bases are TGTGCCAGCAGTTTTCTGGGAGGGAGCCAAGAGACCCAGTACTTC.

The rearrangement uses TRBV11-2 and TRBJ2-3; TRBD2 matches 7 bases. V lost 2 bases to trimming and J lost 4 bases; unmatched junction nucleotides: 9. The germline CDR1 and CDR2 sequences are SGHAT and FQNNGV. The length of the CDR3 is 16 residues. The CDR3 loop reads CASSLTRGSSADTQYF. The CDR3 coding sequence is TGTGCCAGCAGCTTAACGCGGGGGTCTAGCGCAGATACGCAGTATTTT.

V is TRBV28 and J is TRBJ2-1, with D tentatively TRBD2 (5 bases). Germline loops: CDR1 MDHEN, CDR2 SYDVKM. The CDR3 runs to 13 residues. The V end lost 8 bases, the J end lost 3 bases, and 11 bases lay between the germline ends. The CDR3 region is CASGGPRYNEQFF. The CDR3 region has the DNA TGTGCCAGCGGAGGACCTCGCTACAATGAGCAGTTCTTC.

In this sample, this clonotype turned up many times. Here the CDR3 DNA reads TGTGCCAGCAGCTTAGGCGGGGGAACAACTAATGAAAAACTGTTTTTT. Its translation: CASSLGGGTTNEKLFF. The rearrangement joins TRBV7-2 to TRBJ1-4; TRBD1 is a possible D gene (5 bases). Per germline, CDR1 SGHTA and CDR2 FQGNSA. With 1 base removed from V and 0 bases from J, the gap between germline ends came to 9 bases. There are 16 residues in the CDR3.

This clonotype was detected many times. The CDR3 spells CASGLAGVNTGELFF. The CDR3 DNA reads as TGTGCCAGCGGGCTAGCGGGAGTGAACACCGGGGAGCTGTTTTTT. The rearrangement uses TRBV28 and TRBJ2-2, with 10 nucleotides matching TRBD2. The ends lost 8 bases at V and 1 base at J; junction bases unmatched: 4. CDR1 and CDR2 (germline): MDHEN, SYDVKM. The CDR3 contains 15 residues.

This clonotype was seen at least ten times. The chain joins TRBV6-1 to TRBJ1-1, with D possibly TRBD1 on 5 matching bases. The CDR3 is made up of 16 amino acids. The germline V and J ends were trimmed by 6 bases and 0 bases, with 17 bases remaining between them. CDR1 is MNHNS, CDR2 SASEGT, per germline. As DNA, the CDR3 is TGTGCCAGCAGCTGGGACGGAACCTCTATGAACACTGAAGCTTTCTTT. It is translated as CASSWDGTSMNTEAFF.

This rearrangement joins TRBV11-3 to TRBJ2-2; no definite D call. This CDR3 comprises 17 residues. Trimming took 4 bases from V and 4 from J, leaving 19 bases between them. Germline V lookup: CDR1 SGHNT, CDR2 YENEEA. DNA for the CDR3: TGTGCCAGCAGCTCCCCGGCAGGAGCTAGGACCACCGGGGAGCTGTTTTTT. Encoded protein: CASSSPAGARTTGELFF.